This is a list of T cell receptor beta chains from one sample in a study of cytomegalovirus exposure and HLA in healthy donors. The protocol was immunoSEQ multiplex PCR, while the TCRdb copy is restricted to in-frame clones and leaves out a portion. The sample lists roughly 60,000 clones; approximately 80% were seen once. The sequenced sample was PBMCs. These receptor sequences come from a woman between 35 and 50 years old in good health and CMV-seropositive. Both conserved end residues are part of each CDR3. The D gene is left open where the match is weak. Some rows have no size entry. The others give once, few or many, or a class for an expanded clone.

V gene	clone size	D gene	J gene	CDR3 DNA	CDR3 protein
TRBV11-2	-	TRBD2	TRBJ2-5	TGTGCCAGCAGCGGACGACTAGCGGGGGGCCAAGAGACCCAGTACTTC	CASSGRLAGGQETQYF
TRBV6-5	-	-	TRBJ1-2	TGTGCCAGCAGTTACTCGAGGCAGTCCTATGGCTACACCTTC	CASSYSRQSYGYTF
TRBV27	-	TRBD1	TRBJ1-6	TGTGCCAGCAGCACCTCCTTGACAGGGTCCGATAATTCACCCCTCCACTTT	CASSTSLTGSDNSPLHF
TRBV11-2	-	-	TRBJ2-2	TGTGCCAGCAGCTTAGATATCAGCGATAACACCGGGGAGCTGTTTTTT	CASSLDISDNTGELFF
TRBV7-2	-	-	TRBJ2-4	TGTGCCAGCAGCCCGACAGGTGGGAGCATTCAGTACTTC	CASSPTGGSIQYF
TRBV19	-	-	TRBJ1-2	TGTGCCAGTAGTCTCTACTATGGCTACACCTTC	CASSLYYGYTF
TRBV19	few	TRBD1	TRBJ1-1	TGTGCCAGTAGCCTGGACAGGTGGGGCACTGAAGCTTTCTTT	CASSLDRWGTEAFF
TRBV5-1	-	TRBD2	TRBJ2-1	TGCGCCAGCGGGGCGGGGGGTGCCTACAATGAGCAGTTCTTC	CASGAGGAYNEQFF
TRBV11-2	-	TRBD2	TRBJ2-3	TGTGCCAGCAGCGCCGGGAGCGGGATTAGCACAGATACGCAGTATTTT	CASSAGSGISTDTQYF
TRBV6-1	-	-	TRBJ1-3	TGTGCCAGCAGTGAATCGGGTTCTGGAAACACCATATATTTT	CASSESGSGNTIYF
TRBV28	few	-	TRBJ1-5	TGTGCCAGCGGGGGGGGGAGTGGCAATCAGCCCCAGCATTTT	CASGGGSGNQPQHF
TRBV7-8	-	-	TRBJ2-5	TGTGCCAGCAGCTTACGGAGGAAAGAGACCCAGTACTTC	CASSLRRKETQYF
TRBV6-1	-	TRBD1	TRBJ1-6	TGTGCCAGCAGTAGACAGGGCCTTAATTCACCCCTCCACTTT	CASSRQGLNSPLHF
TRBV5-4	-	TRBD1	TRBJ1-3	TGTGCCAGCAGCCCGGGACAGGGGGCGCGGGGAAACACCATATATTTT	CASSPGQGARGNTIYF
TRBV5-4	-	-	TRBJ2-2	TGTGCCAGCAGCTTGGGGGGGCTGAGCACCGGGGAGCTGTTTTTT	CASSLGGLSTGELFF
TRBV20-1	once	-	TRBJ2-5	TGCAGTGCTAGTATGGGGGGGACCCAGTACTTC	CSASMGGTQYF
TRBV5-1	-	-	TRBJ1-2	TGCGCCAGCAGCTTGGGCGGGGGCAACTATGGCTACACCTTC	CASSLGGGNYGYTF
TRBV28	once	-	TRBJ1-2	TGTGCCAGCACCCGGGGGGGGGATAACTATGGCTACACCTTC	CASTRGGDNYGYTF
TRBV10-3	-	-	TRBJ1-6	TGTGCCATCAGTGAGGGAGGGGGGGGTAATTCACCCCTCCACTTT	CAISEGGGGNSPLHF
TRBV27	-	-	TRBJ2-1	TGTGCCAGCAGTTCCCTCGAGGTCAATGAGCAGTTCTTC	CASSSLEVNEQFF
TRBV7-2	once	-	TRBJ1-2	TGTGCCAGCAGTTCGGCGGTACAGGGCAAGGGTGGCTACACCTTC	CASSSAVQGKGGYTF
TRBV2	-	TRBD1	TRBJ2-7	TGTGCCAGCAGTCGACAGGGTCTATACGAGCAGTACTTC	CASSRQGLYEQYF
TRBV5-1	-	-	TRBJ2-5	TGCGCCAGCAGCGTCATCCAGGAGACCCAGTACTTC	CASSVIQETQYF
TRBV7-8	-	TRBD1	TRBJ1-2	TGTGCCAGCAGCAAGGACAGGGGGTATAACTATGGCTACACCTTC	CASSKDRGYNYGYTF
TRBV6-6	few	TRBD2	TRBJ2-1	TGTGCCAGCCGATCTGCTAGCGGTCCCTACAATGAGCAGTTCTTC	CASRSASGPYNEQFF
TRBV2	-	TRBD2	TRBJ2-7	TGTGCCAGCAGTTACGGGACTAGCGGGTACACCTCCTACGAGCAGTACTTC	CASSYGTSGYTSYEQYF
TRBV6-5	once	-	TRBJ1-6	TGTGCCAGCAGTTTGGGCACCGAGCAACCCCTCCACTTT	CASSLGTEQPLHF
TRBV4-1	-	-	TRBJ1-1	TGCGCCAGCAGCCCCAGCGGGGGGAACACTGAAGCTTTCTTT	CASSPSGGNTEAFF
TRBV29-1	-	-	TRBJ1-2	TGCAGCGTTGTTCCAGGGGAAGGTGGAGATGGCTACACCTTC	CSVVPGEGGDGYTF
TRBV10-2	-	TRBD2	TRBJ2-5	TGCGCCAGCAGAAAGGGACTAGCGATGGAGGAGACCCAGTACTTC	CASRKGLAMEETQYF
TRBV5-1	-	-	TRBJ2-3	TGCGCCAGCAGCCCCCTTACCATTACTAGCACAGATACGCAGTATTTT	CASSPLTITSTDTQYF
TRBV7-6	-	TRBD1	TRBJ1-6	TGTGCCAGCAGCCTAGATTCCGGGACAGGAGATCTGGCCCTCCACTTT	CASSLDSGTGDLALHF
TRBV6-6	-	-	TRBJ2-2	TGTGCCAGCAGTTACTCACAGGGTCCCGGGGAGCTGTTTTTT	CASSYSQGPGELFF
TRBV15	medium-sized	-	TRBJ1-1	TGTGCCACCAGCCCAACCCTCGGGAATCGGGTTGAAGCTTTCTTT	CATSPTLGNRVEAFF
TRBV7-9	-	TRBD1	TRBJ1-1	TGTGCCAGCAGCTTAATGACAGGGAGCACTGAAGCTTTCTTT	CASSLMTGSTEAFF
TRBV11-1	-	TRBD1	TRBJ2-7	TGTGCCAGCAGCTTACAGGACAGGGCGTACGAGCAGTACTTC	CASSLQDRAYEQYF
TRBV9	-	-	TRBJ2-2	TGTGCCAGCAGCCGGGGAGGCAGGGTATTAGGCACCGGGGAGCTGTTTTTT	CASSRGGRVLGTGELFF
TRBV30	-	-	TRBJ1-6	TGTGCCTGGAGCGCAGCCCCGGGGTCACCCCTCCACTTT	CAWSAAPGSPLHF
TRBV6-5	-	-	TRBJ1-1	TGTGCCAGCAGCCCAGGGTTTTCTACTGAAGCTTTCTTT	CASSPGFSTEAFF
TRBV10-1	-	-	TRBJ2-2	TGCGCCAGCAGCCTCCCGACCGGGGAGCTGTTTTTT	CASSLPTGELFF
TRBV5-4	-	TRBD1	TRBJ1-1	TGTGCCAGCAGCCGTCCCGGGACAGGGAACACTGAAGCTTTCTTT	CASSRPGTGNTEAFF
TRBV5-1	-	TRBD1	TRBJ2-1	TGCGCCAGCAGATTCGGAGCGCTACTCAGGGGGAATGGGCAGTTCTTC	CASRFGALLRGNGQFF